The 26 T cell receptor beta chains reported below all come from one sample, sequenced in a study of T cells in women clearing cervical HPV infection. Profiling relied on immunoSEQ multiplex PCR, and the TCRdb table lists in-frame clones only, not all of them. This sample's table has about 35,000 clones. The specimen sequenced was blood buffy coat. Every receptor here comes from a woman aged 18 to 75 with a cervical HPV16 infection that either progressed to CIN3+ or cleared (not recorded which).

About this clone: The read halts 3 residues ahead of the CDR3 end, with the missing end drawn from the germline J gene. The chain combines TRBV19 with TRBJ1-5; D is possibly TRBD1 (5 bases). The V end lost 4 bases, the J end lost 1 base, and 11 bases lay between the germline ends. Germline lookup yields CDR1 LNHDA and CDR2 SQIVND (reference sequence). The CDR3 consists of 15 residues. CDR3: CASSSIRTSNQPQHF. CDR3 DNA (partial): TGTGCCAGTAGTAGTATTCGGACAAGCAATCAGCCC.

Notes on this clone: The read falls 3 residues short of the CDR3 end, and the missing part is taken from the germline J gene. The V and J genes are TRBV11-3 and TRBJ2-7; D gene ambiguous. This CDR3 comprises 13 residues. The germline V and J ends were trimmed by 1 base and 5 bases, with 9 bases remaining between them. Germline loops: CDR1 SGHNT, CDR2 YENEEA. The CDR3 bases that were read are TGTGCCAGCAGCTTAGTTTCCAGCGACGAG. Its protein product is CASSLVSSDE. The full CDR3 sequence reads CASSLVSSDEQYF.

Of note for this clone: The read ends 3 residues shy of where the CDR3 ends; the end is completed using the germline J gene. The V gene is TRBV5-1, the J gene TRBJ2-5; TRBD1 matches 8 bases. Per the germline V gene, CDR1 is SGHRS and CDR2 is YFSETQ. The CDR3 sequence is 14 residues long. The V gene end was trimmed by 4 bases and the J gene end by 5 bases; junction bases not matched to a gene: 7. Partial CDR3 DNA: TGCGCCAGCAGCCCCGACAGGGGTAGGGAGACC. It codes for CASSPDRGRET. The whole CDR3 region reads CASSPDRGRETQYF.

With regard to this clone: The CDR3 end falls 3 residues outside the read, so it is completed with the germline J gene. The rearrangement links TRBV28 to TRBJ2-6; no definite D call. CDR1 is MDHEN and CDR2 is SYDVKM in the germline V gene. V was shortened by 7 bases and J by 0 bases, with 10 bases between the two germline ends. The CDR3 length is 15 residues. The sequenced CDR3 bases are TGTGCCAGCACAAACACAATCTCTGGGGCCAACGTC. It yields the protein CASTNTISGANV. The entire CDR3 is CASTNTISGANVLTF.

Notes on this clone: The observed sequence ends 3 residues before the CDR3 terminus, with the missing tail filled in from the germline J gene. The chain has TRBV7-3 and TRBJ1-1; D unresolved. In germline, CDR1 is SGHTA, CDR2 FQGTGA. The CDR3 loop spans 13 amino acids. The CDR3 sequence is CASSLTIEGKAFF. CDR3 DNA (partial): TGTGCCAGCAGCTTAACGATTGAGGGCAAA.

A remark on this clone: The DNA ends 3 residues before the CDR3 does, and the rest of the CDR3 is filled in from the germline J gene. The chain uses TRBV6-1 and TRBJ1-5; D gene ambiguous. Germline V gives CDR1 MNHNS, CDR2 SASEGT. V was trimmed by 0 bases and J by 1 base, leaving 4 bases between them. The CDR3 covers 14 residues. Partial CDR3 DNA: TGTGCCAGCAGTGAAGCAGGCAGCAATCAGCCC. As protein: CASSEAGSNQP. The complete CDR3 sequence is CASSEAGSNQPQHF.

For this clone: Sequencing ends 3 residues short of the CDR3 end; the germline J gene provides the rest. J is TRBJ2-7 and V is TRBV2, with 16 bases that match TRBD2. V lost 4 bases, J lost 3 bases, and 3 bases stayed unmatched. From germline, CDR1 is SNHLY and CDR2 FYNNEI. The CDR3 covers 16 residues. Partial CDR3 DNA: TGTGCCAGCAGTGCGGGACTAGCGGGGGGGAACTACGAG. Translation gives CASSAGLAGGNYE. The full-length CDR3 reads as CASSAGLAGGNYEQYF.

Concerning this clone: The read ends 3 residues early relative to the CDR3; the germline J gene fills the gap. The chain employs TRBV6-2 or TRBV6-3 and TRBJ2-2, with 10 bases aligning to TRBD2. Germline V CDR1 and CDR2: MNHEY, SVGEGT. Unmatched junction bases numbered 9, after V lost 8 bases and J lost 6 bases. The CDR3 totals 15 residues. Partial CDR3 DNA: TGTGCCAGCTCACAAGCGGGAGGGGTCGCCGGGGAG. This translates into CASSQAGGVAGE. The CDR3 in full is CASSQAGGVAGELFF.

Details on this clone: The sequenced fragment ends 3 residues before the CDR3 boundary, so the rest is inferred from the germline J gene. This sequence joins TRBV6-4 and TRBJ2-1, with D perhaps TRBD1 (6 bases). The germline V gene encodes CDR1 MRHNA and CDR2 SNTAGT. CDR3 length: 15 residues. Deletions cut 4 bases from V and 5 bases from J, with 15 bases between. Partial CDR3 DNA: TGTGCCAGCAGTGTTGAAGGGGGAAGGAACAATGAG. This translates into CASSVEGGRNNE. The CDR3 in full is CASSVEGGRNNEQFF.

For this clone: The read ends 3 residues before the CDR3 terminus; that terminus is restored from the germline J gene. The chain joins TRBV20-1 to TRBJ2-2, with 8 nucleotides matching TRBD2. Germline CDR1 reads DFQATT; CDR2 reads SNEGSKA (reference sequence). The CDR3 sequence is 16 residues long. Unmatched junction bases numbered 9, after V lost 6 bases and J lost 0 bases. The covered CDR3 bases are TGCAGTGCGCTTAGCAGCGGGGGCGCGAACACCGGGGAG. It yields the protein CSALSSGGANTGE. The complete CDR3 reads CSALSSGGANTGELFF.

Note on this clone: The CDR3 end is not reached by the read, which stops 3 residues before it; the germline J gene fills it in. The rearrangement uses TRBV6-2 or TRBV6-3 and TRBJ1-1; D uncertain. The length of the CDR3 is 13 residues. Trimming shortened V by 4 bases and J by 2 bases, and 8 bases separated the two germline ends. Looked up from germline, CDR1 is MNHEY and CDR2 is SVGEGT. The CDR3 is CASSFNSNTEAFF. CDR3 DNA, as far as it was read: TGTGCCAGCAGTTTCAACAGTAACACTGAA.

Partial CDR3 DNA: TGTGCCAGCAGTGAAGCTATACTAGCGGCTCAAGAGACC. Its protein is CASSEAILAAQET. The full CDR3 protein is CASSEAILAAQETQYF. The chain has TRBV2 and TRBJ2-5, with 8 nucleotides matching TRBD2. The CDR3 end is not reached by the read, which stops 3 residues before it; the germline J gene fills it in. The germline V gene has CDR1 SNHLY and CDR2 FYNNEI. The CDR3 consists of 16 residues. V shed 0 bases and J 2 bases; nucleotides not matched to a gene: 5.

Worth noting for this clone: The read gets to within 3 residues of the CDR3 end, and the germline J gene fills in the rest. V is TRBV4-1 and J is TRBJ2-3; 9 bases fit TRBD2. The CDR3 runs 16 residues. V gave up 0 bases and J gave up 4 bases; unmatched junction bases: 5. Looked up from germline, CDR1 is MGHRA and CDR2 is YSYEKL. Partial CDR3 DNA: TGCGCCAGCAGCCAAGATAGTAGCGGGAGCTCAGATACG. Encoded protein: CASSQDSSGSSDT. The full CDR3 protein is CASSQDSSGSSDTQYF.

To note about this clone: The read ends 3 residues before the CDR3 terminus; that terminus is restored from the germline J gene. V and J are TRBV5-1 and TRBJ2-5; 14 bases map to TRBD2. The CDR3 sequence is 15 residues long. The V gene's germline CDR1 is SGHRS and CDR2 YFSETQ. V shed 4 bases, J shed 4 bases, and the junction held 3 bases outside the gene matches. The CDR3 DNA, read in part, is TGCGCCAGCAGCCAGGGACTAGCGGGGGTAGAGACC. Protein: CASSQGLAGVET. The full CDR3 is CASSQGLAGVETQYF.

Regarding this clone: The DNA ends 3 residues before the CDR3 does, and the rest of the CDR3 is filled in from the germline J gene. V and J are TRBV5-1 and TRBJ1-6, with a weak D call TRBD1 (5 bases). Germline V gene sequence: CDR1 SGHRS, CDR2 YFSETQ. The CDR3 spans 16 residues. V was clipped by 3 bases and J by 8 bases, with 18 bases between them. The sequenced part of the CDR3 DNA is TGCGCCAGCAGCTGGGGAGATCCGCGCAGGGATTCACCC. It translates to CASSWGDPRRDSP. The complete CDR3 reads CASSWGDPRRDSPLHF.

With respect to this clone: The read finishes 3 residues shy of the CDR3 end, and the germline J gene is used to complete it. The rearrangement uses TRBV4-2 and TRBJ2-2; TRBD1 might be the D (6 bases). Trimming took 4 bases from V and 7 from J, leaving 22 bases between them. Per germline, CDR1 LGHNA and CDR2 YNFKEQ. CDR3 length: 17 residues. The CDR3 DNA, read in part, is TGTGCCAGCAGCCTACGGACTGAATACAGGGTGGTCGGGGAG. Translating it yields CASSLRTEYRVVGE. The full CDR3 protein is CASSLRTEYRVVGELFF.

Remarks on this clone: The read finishes 3 residues shy of the CDR3 end, and the germline J gene is used to complete it. The sample has other DNA sequences that encode this CDR3 too. V gene TRBV20-1 combines with J gene TRBJ2-7; a possible D gene is TRBD1 (5 bases). CDR3 size: 12 residues. V was cut by 5 bases and J by 1 base, with 9 bases left in between. CDR1 DFQATT and CDR2 SNEGSKA come from the germline V gene (reference sequence). The CDR3 here is CSAPDRSYEQYF. The sequenced part of the CDR3 DNA is TGCAGTGCTCCTGACAGATCCTACGAG.

Turning to this clone: The CDR3 is cut off 3 residues early in the read; its end comes from the germline J gene. The chain joins TRBV10-3 to TRBJ2-1, with 8 bases fitting TRBD2. The CDR3 is 15 residues long. CDR1 and CDR2 (germline): ENHRY, SYGVKD. The V and J ends lost 3 bases and 3 bases, in that order; junction bases with no gene match: 4. CDR3 DNA, as far as it was read: TGTGCCATCAGTGATCTCGCGGGGGGCTACAATGAG. Translating it yields CAISDLAGGYNE. The full CDR3 protein reads CAISDLAGGYNEQFF.

Regarding this clone: The germline gene is not matched at one end of the junction; a read error may be the cause. The CDR3 extends 3 residues past the end of the read, so its final part is completed from the germline J gene. J is TRBJ2-2 and V is TRBV4-2; TRBD2 matches 9 bases. The CDR3 is 16 amino acids. Germline V gives CDR1 LGHNA, CDR2 YNFKEQ. Partial CDR3 DNA: TGCGCCAGCAGCCAAGAGCCTAGCGGGACCGCCGGGGAG. Translating gives CASSQEPSGTAGE. The entire CDR3 is CASSQEPSGTAGELFF.

In regard to this clone: The CDR3 is cut off 3 residues early in the read; its end comes from the germline J gene. The rearrangement links TRBV12-3 or TRBV12-4 to TRBJ2-3; D call uncertain. CDR3 length equals 14 residues. The V end lost 3 bases, the J end lost 3 bases, and 10 bases lay between the germline ends. The DNA read from the CDR3 is TGTGCCAGCAGTTTTTCCGGGTCAACAGATACG. This codes for CASSFSGSTDT. The full CDR3 protein reads CASSFSGSTDTQYF.

Comment on this clone: The sequence runs out 3 residues before the end of the CDR3; the remainder is reconstructed from the germline J gene. The rearrangement uses TRBV20-1 and TRBJ2-7, with 9 bases lining up with TRBD2. J was trimmed by 3 bases and V by 6 bases; bases with no gene match: 9. The CDR3 extends over 14 amino acids. CDR1 is DFQATT and CDR2 is SNEGSKA in the germline V gene (reference sequence). The CDR3 loop is CSALVSGRIYEQYF. CDR3 DNA (partial): TGCAGTGCCCTCGTGAGCGGGAGGATCTACGAG.

Notes on this clone: Read coverage stops 3 residues before the CDR3 terminus; the germline J gene supplies the remainder. V gene TRBV15 combines with J gene TRBJ2-5, with D possibly being TRBD1 (8 bases). Looked up from germline, CDR1 is LNHNV and CDR2 is YYDKDF (reference sequence). This CDR3 is built from 15 residues. Between the trimmed V and J ends, which lost 8 bases and 0 bases, there was a span of 16 bases. CDR3 in amino acids: CATRGDRRYQETQYF. The sequenced part of the CDR3 DNA is TGTGCCACCCGGGGGGACAGGAGGTACCAAGAGACC.

Turning to this clone: The read is 3 residues too short to cover the CDR3 end, so that end is filled in from the germline J gene. This rearrangement joins TRBV7-2 to TRBJ1-2; 8 bases agree with TRBD1. CDR3 length: 14 amino acids. Trimming removed 5 bases from V and 2 bases from J; junction bases left unmatched: 4. CDR1 and CDR2 (germline): SGHTA, FQGNSA. The CDR3 sequence: CASSPGQGNYGYTF. The CDR3 bases that were read are TGTGCCAGCAGCCCCGGACAGGGAAACTATGGC.

Comment on this clone: The read gets to within 3 residues of the CDR3 end, and the germline J gene fills in the rest. V usage is TRBV7-9 and J usage is TRBJ1-1; D is perhaps TRBD1 (6 bases). The germline V gene encodes CDR1 SEHNR and CDR2 FQNEAQ (reference sequence). This CDR3 is 13 amino acids long. The germline V and J ends were trimmed by 6 bases and 7 bases, with 15 bases remaining between them. CDR3 loop: CASRSQGQGEAFF. The sequenced CDR3 bases are TGTGCCAGCAGGTCCCAGGGGCAGGGTGAA.

Turning to this clone: The missing CDR3 end, 3 residues past where the read stops, is filled in from the germline J gene. The chain is built from TRBV20-1 and TRBJ2-4; 11 bases map to TRBD1. J lost 2 bases, V lost 6 bases, and 15 bases had no gene match. The CDR3 extends over 18 amino acids. CDR1 and CDR2 (germline): DFQATT, SNEGSKA (reference sequence). Incomplete CDR3 DNA: TGCAGTGCCTCCGGGACAGGGGGAGGTGGGTCCCCCAAAAACATT. Its protein is CSASGTGGGGSPKNI. The whole CDR3 reads CSASGTGGGGSPKNIQYF.

Concerning this clone: The read ends 3 residues early relative to the CDR3; the germline J gene fills the gap. V and J are TRBV20-1 and TRBJ1-4; D perhaps matches TRBD1 (6 bases). Per the germline V gene, CDR1 is DFQATT and CDR2 is SNEGSKA (reference sequence). The ends were cut back, 0 bases at V and 4 bases at J, with 6 bases in the middle. This CDR3 is built from 13 residues. The CDR3: CSAREGGNEKLFF. Partial CDR3 DNA: TGCAGTGCTAGAGAAGGGGGTAATGAAAAA.